Shown below are 13 T cell receptor beta chains from a single sample sequenced in a study of early T cells in non-severe SARS-CoV-2 infection. TCRdb independently ran MiXCR on the 5' RACE reads; one entry per CDR3 protein. Of roughly 76,000 distinct CDR3 sequences listed, 12% are singletons. Material for sequencing was whole blood. These TCRs come from an adult who was a healthcare worker with PCR-confirmed SARS-CoV-2 infection or an uninfected control (not recorded which).

This clonotype was seen repeatedly, ten times or more. The chain combines TRBV5-1 with TRBJ2-2; D perhaps matches TRBD1 (6 bases). The CDR3 totals 22 residues. Trimming stripped 5 bases from V and 2 bases from J, with 34 bases between. Germline lookup yields CDR1 SGHRS and CDR2 YFSETQ. The CDR3 sequence is CASRTGHSTPSRPGFNTGELFF. CDR3 in DNA: TGCGCCAGCAGAACGGGACACTCCACGCCATCCCGGCCGGGTTTTAACACCGGGGAGCTGTTTTTT.

This clonotype was seen many times. The CDR3, as DNA: TGTGCCAGTAGCCTAGCGGGAGGGCGCTACAATGAGCAGTTCTTC. This translates into CASSLAGGRYNEQFF. The rearrangement links TRBV19 to TRBJ2-1, with 12 bases that match TRBD2. V shed 6 bases and J 3 bases; nucleotides not matched to a gene: 3. There are 15 residues in the CDR3. Germline CDR1 is LNHDA and CDR2 is SQIVND (reference sequence).

In this sample, this clonotype turned up many times. The chain couples TRBV9 to TRBJ1-2; 7 nucleotides align to TRBD1. The CDR3 loop spans 14 amino acids. Unmatched junction bases numbered 9, after V lost 4 bases and J lost 6 bases. Germline V gene sequence: CDR1 SGDLS, CDR2 YYNGEE. The CDR3 DNA is TGTGCCAGCAGCCCGGGACAGTTGGGCGATGGCTACACCTTC. Translation: CASSPGQLGDGYTF.

The V gene is TRBV28, the J gene TRBJ2-2; the D gene is possibly TRBD1 (6 bases). CDR3 length: 14 amino acids. V lost 5 bases, J lost 9 bases, and 16 bases lay in between. The V gene's germline CDR1 is MDHEN and CDR2 SYDVKM. CDR3 amino acids: CASSPPPGARELFF. CDR3 nucleotides: TGTGCCAGCAGTCCGCCCCCAGGGGCTAGGGAGCTGTTTTTT.

This clonotype was counted a few times. This chain uses TRBV29-1 with TRBJ2-7; D is perhaps TRBD2 (6 bases). Germline V lookup: CDR1 SQVTM, CDR2 ANQGSEA. CDR3 length: 14 amino acids. Trimming took off 4 bases at V and 3 bases at J, with 16 bases between the two ends. The CDR3 sequence is CSVGLLRGNYEQYF. The CDR3 DNA reads as TGCAGCGTTGGACTTCTCCGGGGGAACTACGAGCAGTACTTC.

In this sample, this clonotype turned up many times. CDR3 region: CASSAAAGNSYEQYF. In nucleotides, the CDR3 is TGTGCCAGCAGTGCAGCAGCGGGGAATTCCTACGAGCAGTACTTC. This rearrangement joins TRBV6-4 to TRBJ2-7; 7 bases match TRBD2. Looked up from germline, CDR1 is MRHNA and CDR2 is SNTAGT. The CDR3 consists of 15 residues. The J segment lost 1 base and the V segment lost 4 bases, leaving 7 bases of the junction unmatched.

In its sample, this clonotype was seen many times. The chain employs TRBV6-5 and TRBJ2-1; 7 positions agree with TRBD2. The J segment lost 3 bases and the V segment lost 0 bases, leaving 8 bases of the junction unmatched. Per germline, CDR1 MNHEY and CDR2 SVGAGI. This CDR3 spans 17 amino acids. The CDR3 region is CASSYSPPSGIYNEQFF. DNA for the CDR3: TGTGCCAGCAGTTACTCCCCCCCCAGCGGGATCTACAATGAGCAGTTCTTC.

The rearrangement links TRBV20-1 to TRBJ2-7; D is perhaps TRBD1 (5 bases). Trimming shortened V by 0 bases and J by 0 bases, and 9 bases separated the two germline ends. The CDR3 has 14 amino acids. The germline CDR1 and CDR2 sequences are DFQATT and SNEGSKA (reference sequence). The CDR3 nucleotides read TGCAGTGCTAGAGATCGAACAGGCTCCTACGAGCAGTACTTC. It yields the protein CSARDRTGSYEQYF.

The chain recombines TRBV7-9 with TRBJ2-2; D gene uncertain. V lost 1 base and J 5 bases, leaving 11 bases between the germline ends. The CDR3 is made up of 15 amino acids. Per the germline V gene, CDR1 is SEHNR and CDR2 is FQNEAQ (reference sequence). CDR3 coding DNA: TGTGCCAGCAGCTTAGTAGGTCGAGTAACCGGGGAGCTGTTTTTT. Translation: CASSLVGRVTGELFF.

This clonotype was detected many times. The rearrangement uses TRBV29-1 and TRBJ2-5; 7 nucleotides line up with TRBD2. The V gene's germline CDR1 is SQVTM and CDR2 ANQGSEA. The V gene end was trimmed by 7 bases and the J gene end by 2 bases; junction bases not matched to a gene: 13. The CDR3 covers 15 residues. The CDR3 reads CSAPPASGAQETQYF. The CDR3 DNA reads TGCAGCGCCCCTCCGGCTAGCGGAGCTCAAGAGACCCAGTACTTC.

This clonotype was seen repeatedly, ten times or more. The chain links TRBV29-1 to TRBJ2-3; D is uncertain. The CDR3 contains 12 residues. Trimming shortened V by 6 bases and J by 4 bases, and 11 bases separated the two germline ends. Looked up from germline, CDR1 is SQVTM and CDR2 is ANQGSEA. For the CDR3, the DNA is TGCAGCGTCACCTGGGCCCCAGATACGCAGTATTTT. It is translated as CSVTWAPDTQYF.

V gene TRBV7-9 combines with J gene TRBJ2-1, with TRBD2 matching 7 bases. The V gene end was trimmed by 7 bases and the J gene end by 9 bases; junction bases not matched to a gene: 12. This CDR3 has 14 residues. Germline V gene lookup returns CDR1 SEHNR and CDR2 FQNEAQ (reference sequence). DNA for the CDR3: TGTGCCAGCACCGCGGTAGGAGTAGCGGGTGAGCAGTTCTTC. Translation: CASTAVGVAGEQFF.

This clonotype was counted ten times or more. The J gene is TRBJ2-3, the V gene TRBV6-2 or TRBV6-3; 14 bases align to TRBD2. Germline CDR1 is MNHEY and CDR2 is SVGEGT. Trimming at V came to 4 bases and at J to 2 bases, leaving 2 bases not matched to a gene. The CDR3 spans 16 residues. This CDR3 is CASSSTSGRATDTQYF. CDR3 coding DNA: TGTGCCAGCAGTTCGACTAGCGGGAGGGCCACAGATACGCAGTATTTT.